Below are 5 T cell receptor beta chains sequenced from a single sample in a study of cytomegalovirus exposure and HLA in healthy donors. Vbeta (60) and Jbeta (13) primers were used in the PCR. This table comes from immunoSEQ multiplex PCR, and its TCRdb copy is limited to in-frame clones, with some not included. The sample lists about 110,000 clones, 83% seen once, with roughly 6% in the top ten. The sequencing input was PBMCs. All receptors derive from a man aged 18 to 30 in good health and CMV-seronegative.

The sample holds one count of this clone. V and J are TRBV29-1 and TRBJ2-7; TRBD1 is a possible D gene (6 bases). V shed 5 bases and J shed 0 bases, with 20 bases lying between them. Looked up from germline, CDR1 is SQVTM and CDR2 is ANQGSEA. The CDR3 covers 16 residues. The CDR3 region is CSVSQPEGGSSYEQYF. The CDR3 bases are TGCAGCGTTTCCCAACCAGAAGGGGGTAGCTCCTACGAGCAGTACTTC.

CDR3 protein: CASSFSGSKETQYF. The CDR3, as DNA: TGTGCCAGCAGTTTTAGCGGGAGTAAAGAGACCCAGTACTTC. The chain carries TRBV28 and TRBJ2-5, with 9 nucleotides matching TRBD2. The CDR3 consists of 14 residues. The germline V gene encodes CDR1 MDHEN and CDR2 SYDVKM. Trimming at V came to 3 bases and at J to 3 bases, leaving 2 bases not matched to a gene.

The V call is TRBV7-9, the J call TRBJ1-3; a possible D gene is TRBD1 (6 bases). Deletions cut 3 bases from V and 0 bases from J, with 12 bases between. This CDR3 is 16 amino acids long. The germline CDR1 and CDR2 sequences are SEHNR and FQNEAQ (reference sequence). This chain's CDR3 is CASSFSGTRSGNTIYF. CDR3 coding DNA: TGTGCCAGCAGCTTCTCTGGGACACGCTCTGGAAACACCATATATTTT.

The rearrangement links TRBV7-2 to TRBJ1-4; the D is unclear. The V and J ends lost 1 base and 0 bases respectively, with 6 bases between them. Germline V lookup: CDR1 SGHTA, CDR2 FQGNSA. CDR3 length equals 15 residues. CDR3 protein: CASSLDGATNEKLFF. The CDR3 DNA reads TGTGCCAGCAGCTTAGACGGGGCAACTAATGAAAAACTGTTTTTT.

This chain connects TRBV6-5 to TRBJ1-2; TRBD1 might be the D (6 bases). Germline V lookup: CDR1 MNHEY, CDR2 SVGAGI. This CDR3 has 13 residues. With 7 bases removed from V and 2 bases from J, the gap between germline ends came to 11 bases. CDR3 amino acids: CASKPGTNYGYTF. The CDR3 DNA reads TGTGCCAGCAAGCCCGGGACAAACTATGGCTACACCTTC.